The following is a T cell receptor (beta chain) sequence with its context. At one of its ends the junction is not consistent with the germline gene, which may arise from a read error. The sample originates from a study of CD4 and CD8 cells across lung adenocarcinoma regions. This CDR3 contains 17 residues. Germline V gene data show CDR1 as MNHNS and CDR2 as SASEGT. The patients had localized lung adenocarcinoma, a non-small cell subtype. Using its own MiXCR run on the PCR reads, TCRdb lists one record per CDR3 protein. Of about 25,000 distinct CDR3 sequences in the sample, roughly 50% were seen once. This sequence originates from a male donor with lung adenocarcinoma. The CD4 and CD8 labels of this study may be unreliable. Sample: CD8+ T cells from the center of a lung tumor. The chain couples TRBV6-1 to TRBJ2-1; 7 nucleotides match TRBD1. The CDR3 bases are TGTGCCAGCAGTGGGGATCAGGGGGTTTGGGGCCCAGAGACGCAGTATTTC. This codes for CASSGDQGVWGPETQYF.